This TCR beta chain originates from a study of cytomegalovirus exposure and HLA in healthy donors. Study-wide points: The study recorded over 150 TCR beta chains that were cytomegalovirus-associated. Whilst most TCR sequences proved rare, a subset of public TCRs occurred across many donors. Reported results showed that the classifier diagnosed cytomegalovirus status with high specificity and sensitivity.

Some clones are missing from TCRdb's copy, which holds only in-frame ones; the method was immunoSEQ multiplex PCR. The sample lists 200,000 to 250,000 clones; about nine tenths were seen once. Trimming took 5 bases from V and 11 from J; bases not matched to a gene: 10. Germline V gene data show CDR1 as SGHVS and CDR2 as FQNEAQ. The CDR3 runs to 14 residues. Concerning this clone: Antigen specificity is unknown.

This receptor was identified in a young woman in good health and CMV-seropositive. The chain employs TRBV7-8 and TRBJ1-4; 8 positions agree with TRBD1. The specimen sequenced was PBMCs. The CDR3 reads CASSPIEDREKLFF. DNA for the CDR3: TGTGCCAGCAGCCCAATAGAGGACAGGGAGAAACTGTTTTTT.